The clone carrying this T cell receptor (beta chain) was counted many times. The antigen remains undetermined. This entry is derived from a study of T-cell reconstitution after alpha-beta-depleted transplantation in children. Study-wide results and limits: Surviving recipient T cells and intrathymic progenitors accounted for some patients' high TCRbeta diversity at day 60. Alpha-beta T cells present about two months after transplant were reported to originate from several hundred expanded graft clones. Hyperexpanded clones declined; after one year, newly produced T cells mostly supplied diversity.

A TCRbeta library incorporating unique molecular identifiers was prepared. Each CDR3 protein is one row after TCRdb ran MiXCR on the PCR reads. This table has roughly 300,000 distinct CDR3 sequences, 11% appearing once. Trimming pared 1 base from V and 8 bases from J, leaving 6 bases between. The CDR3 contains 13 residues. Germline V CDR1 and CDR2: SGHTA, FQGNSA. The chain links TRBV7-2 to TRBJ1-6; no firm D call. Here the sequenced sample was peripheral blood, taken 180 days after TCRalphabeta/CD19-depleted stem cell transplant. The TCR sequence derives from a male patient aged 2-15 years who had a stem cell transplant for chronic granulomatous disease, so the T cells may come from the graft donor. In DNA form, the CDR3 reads TGTGCCAGCAGCTTAGTCTTAGATTCACCCCTCCACTTT. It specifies CASSLVLDSPLHF.